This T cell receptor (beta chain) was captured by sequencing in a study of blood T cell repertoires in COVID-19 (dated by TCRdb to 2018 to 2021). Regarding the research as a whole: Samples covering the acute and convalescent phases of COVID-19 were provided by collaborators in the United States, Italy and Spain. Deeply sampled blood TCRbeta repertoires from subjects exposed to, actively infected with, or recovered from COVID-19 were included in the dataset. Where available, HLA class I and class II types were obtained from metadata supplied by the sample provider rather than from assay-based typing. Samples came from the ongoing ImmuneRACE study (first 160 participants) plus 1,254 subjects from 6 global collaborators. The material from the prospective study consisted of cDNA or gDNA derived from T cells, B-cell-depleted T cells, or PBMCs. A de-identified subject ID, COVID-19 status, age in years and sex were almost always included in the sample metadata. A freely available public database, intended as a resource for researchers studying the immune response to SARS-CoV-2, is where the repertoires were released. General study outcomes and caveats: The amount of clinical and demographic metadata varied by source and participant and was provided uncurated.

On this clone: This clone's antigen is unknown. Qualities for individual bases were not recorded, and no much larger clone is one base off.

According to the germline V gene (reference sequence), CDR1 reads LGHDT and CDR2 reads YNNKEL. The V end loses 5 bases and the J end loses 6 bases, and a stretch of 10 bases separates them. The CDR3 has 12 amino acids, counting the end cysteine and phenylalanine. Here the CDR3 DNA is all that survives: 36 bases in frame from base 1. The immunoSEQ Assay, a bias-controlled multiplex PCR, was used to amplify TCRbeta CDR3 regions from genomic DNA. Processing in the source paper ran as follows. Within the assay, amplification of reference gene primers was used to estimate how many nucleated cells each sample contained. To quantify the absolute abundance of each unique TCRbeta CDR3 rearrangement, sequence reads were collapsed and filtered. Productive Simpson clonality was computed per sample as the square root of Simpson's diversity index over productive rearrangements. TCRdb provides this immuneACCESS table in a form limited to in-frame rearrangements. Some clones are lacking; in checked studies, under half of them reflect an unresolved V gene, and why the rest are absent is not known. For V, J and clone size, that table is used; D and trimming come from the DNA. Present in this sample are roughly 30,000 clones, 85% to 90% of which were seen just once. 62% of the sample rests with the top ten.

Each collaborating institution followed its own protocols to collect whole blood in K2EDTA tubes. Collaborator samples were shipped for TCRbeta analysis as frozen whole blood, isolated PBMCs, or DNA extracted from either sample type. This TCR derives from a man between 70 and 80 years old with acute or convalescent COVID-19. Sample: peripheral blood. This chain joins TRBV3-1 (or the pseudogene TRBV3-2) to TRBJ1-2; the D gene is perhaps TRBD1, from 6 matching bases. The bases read TGTGCCAGCAGCTCTCAGGGGAATGGCTACACCTTC. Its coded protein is CASSSQGNGYTF.